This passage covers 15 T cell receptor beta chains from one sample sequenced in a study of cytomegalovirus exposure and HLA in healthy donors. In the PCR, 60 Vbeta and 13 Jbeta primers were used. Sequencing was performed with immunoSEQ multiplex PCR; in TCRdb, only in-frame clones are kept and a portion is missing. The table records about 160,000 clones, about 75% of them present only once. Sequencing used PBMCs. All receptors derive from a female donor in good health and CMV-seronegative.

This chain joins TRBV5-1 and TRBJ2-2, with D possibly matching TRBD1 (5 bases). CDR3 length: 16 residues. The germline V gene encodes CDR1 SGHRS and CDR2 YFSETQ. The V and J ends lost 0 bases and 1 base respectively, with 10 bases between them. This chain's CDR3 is CASSLVPGLNTGELFF. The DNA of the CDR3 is TGCGCCAGCAGCTTGGTTCCAGGGCTGAACACCGGGGAGCTGTTTTTT.

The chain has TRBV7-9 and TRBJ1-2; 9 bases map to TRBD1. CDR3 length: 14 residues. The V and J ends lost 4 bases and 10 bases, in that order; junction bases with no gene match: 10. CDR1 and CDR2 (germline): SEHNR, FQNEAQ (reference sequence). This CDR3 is CASSYIGQGRDYTF. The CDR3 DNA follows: TGTGCCAGCAGCTATATAGGACAGGGGAGGGACTACACCTTC.

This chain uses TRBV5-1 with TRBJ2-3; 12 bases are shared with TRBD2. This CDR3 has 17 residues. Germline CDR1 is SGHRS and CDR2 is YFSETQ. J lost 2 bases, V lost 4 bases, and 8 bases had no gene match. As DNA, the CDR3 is TGCGCCAGCAGCCCACAACTAGCGGGGGGATTCACAGATACGCAGTATTTT. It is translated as CASSPQLAGGFTDTQYF.

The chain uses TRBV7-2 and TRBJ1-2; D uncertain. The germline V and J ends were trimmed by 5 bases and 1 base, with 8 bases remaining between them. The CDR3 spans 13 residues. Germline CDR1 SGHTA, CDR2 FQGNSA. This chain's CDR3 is CASSPEGNYGYTF. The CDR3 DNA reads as TGTGCCAGCAGCCCCGAGGGTAACTATGGCTACACCTTC.

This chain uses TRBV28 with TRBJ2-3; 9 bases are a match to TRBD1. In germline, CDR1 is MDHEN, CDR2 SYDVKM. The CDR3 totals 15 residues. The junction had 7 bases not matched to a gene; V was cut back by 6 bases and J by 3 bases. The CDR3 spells CASRRRDRATDTQYF. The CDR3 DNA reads TGTGCCAGCAGGAGGAGGGACAGGGCAACAGATACGCAGTATTTT.

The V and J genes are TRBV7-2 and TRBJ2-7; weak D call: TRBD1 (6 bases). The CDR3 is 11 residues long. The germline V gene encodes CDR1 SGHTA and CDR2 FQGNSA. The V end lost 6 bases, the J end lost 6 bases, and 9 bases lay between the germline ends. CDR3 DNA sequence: TGTGCCAGCAGTTTCAGGGGCGAGCAGTACTTC. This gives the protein CASSFRGEQYF.

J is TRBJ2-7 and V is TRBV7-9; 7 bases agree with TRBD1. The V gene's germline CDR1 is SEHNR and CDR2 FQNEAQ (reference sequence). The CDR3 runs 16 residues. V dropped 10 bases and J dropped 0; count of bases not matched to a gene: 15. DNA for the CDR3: TGTGCCATATCTGGGTCCCGGGACAGCCTCTCCTACGAGCAGTACTTC. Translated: CAISGSRDSLSYEQYF.

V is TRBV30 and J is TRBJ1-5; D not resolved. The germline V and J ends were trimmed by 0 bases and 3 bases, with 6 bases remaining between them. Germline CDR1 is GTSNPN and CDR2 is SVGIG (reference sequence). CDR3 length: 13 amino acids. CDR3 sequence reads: CAWSVRDNQPQHF. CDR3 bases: TGTGCCTGGAGTGTGCGGGACAATCAGCCCCAGCATTTT.

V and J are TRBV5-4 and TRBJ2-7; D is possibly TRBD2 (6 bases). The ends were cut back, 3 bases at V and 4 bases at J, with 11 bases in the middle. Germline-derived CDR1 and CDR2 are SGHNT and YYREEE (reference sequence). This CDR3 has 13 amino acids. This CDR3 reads CASSWEETYEQYF. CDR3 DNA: TGTGCCAGCAGCTGGGAGGAGACGTACGAGCAGTACTTC.

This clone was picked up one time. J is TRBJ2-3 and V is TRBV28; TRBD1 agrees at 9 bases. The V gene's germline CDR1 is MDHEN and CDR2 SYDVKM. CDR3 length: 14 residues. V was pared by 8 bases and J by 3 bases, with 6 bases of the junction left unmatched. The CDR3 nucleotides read TGTGCCAGCGGATTAGACAGGGGGACAGATACGCAGTATTTT. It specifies CASGLDRGTDTQYF.

CDR3 protein: CASSYTGEQYF. CDR3 DNA: TGTGCCAGCAGTTACACAGGAGAGCAGTACTTC. The gene calls are TRBV6-6 and TRBJ2-7; possible D gene TRBD1, 5 bases. Germline V CDR1 and CDR2: MNHNY, SVGAGI (reference sequence). The V end was cut by 2 bases, the J end by 7 bases, with 6 bases between. The CDR3 runs to 11 residues.

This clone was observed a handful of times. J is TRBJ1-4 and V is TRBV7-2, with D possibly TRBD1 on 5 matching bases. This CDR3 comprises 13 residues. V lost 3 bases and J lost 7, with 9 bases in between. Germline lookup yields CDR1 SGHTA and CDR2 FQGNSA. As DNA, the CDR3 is TGTGCCAGCAGCTTTGGGGCTAGTGAAAAACTGTTTTTT. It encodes CASSFGASEKLFF.

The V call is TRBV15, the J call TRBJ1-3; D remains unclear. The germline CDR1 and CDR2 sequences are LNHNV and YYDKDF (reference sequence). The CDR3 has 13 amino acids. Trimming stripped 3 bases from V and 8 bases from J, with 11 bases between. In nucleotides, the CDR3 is TGTGCCACCAGCAGTGCTGACGGGGACACCATATATTTT. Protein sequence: CATSSADGDTIYF.

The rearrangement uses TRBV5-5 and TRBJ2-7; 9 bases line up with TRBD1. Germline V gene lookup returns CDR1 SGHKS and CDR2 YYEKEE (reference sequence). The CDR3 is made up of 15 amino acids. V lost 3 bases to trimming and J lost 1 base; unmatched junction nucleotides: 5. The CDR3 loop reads CASSYDRGGSYEQYF. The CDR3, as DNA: TGTGCCAGCAGCTACGACAGGGGGGGGTCCTACGAGCAGTACTTC.

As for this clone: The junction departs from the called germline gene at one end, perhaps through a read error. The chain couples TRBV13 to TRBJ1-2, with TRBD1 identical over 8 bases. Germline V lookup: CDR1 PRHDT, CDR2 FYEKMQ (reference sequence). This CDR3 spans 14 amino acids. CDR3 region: CASSNRGSGYGYTF. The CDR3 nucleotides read TGTGCCAGCAGCAACAGGGGGTCTGGCTATGGCTATACCTTC. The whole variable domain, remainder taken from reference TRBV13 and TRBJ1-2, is AAGVIQSPRHLIKEKRETATLKCYPIPRHDTVYWYQQGPGQDPQFLISFYEKMQSDKGSIPDRFSAQQFSDYHSELNMSSLELGDSALYFCASSNRGSGYGYTFGSGTRLTVV.